Reported below is one T cell receptor (beta chain). The clone's antigen remains unknown. The library relied on the immunoSEQ multiplex PCR assay. The multiplex PCR relied on a mix of 60 forward primers for TCR Vbeta segments and 13 reverse primers for TCR Jbeta segments. Amplification of the CDR3 region of rearranged TCR beta genes was performed with a multiplex PCR assay on genomic DNA. The amplified TCR beta libraries were sequenced on the Illumina HiSeq System as 87-base-pair reads. The original pipeline was this. In a later analysis, 80 million or so unique TCR beta chains were counted across the approximately 640 repertoires, and roughly 11 million of these chains were shared by at least two donors. A nearest-neighbor algorithm error-corrected the raw reads and collapsed the reads into unique sequences, merging closely related sequences to remove PCR and sequencing errors. CDR3 sequences were aligned to IMGT reference sequences to assign V, D and J gene segments. For a sequence to be retained, at least a six-nucleotide match to both a V gene segment and a J gene segment was required. A rearrangement counted as productive if the CDR3 had no stop codons and remained in frame with V and J, and every other rearrangement counted as non-productive. Following IMGT convention, CDR3 was defined as the stretch from the second conserved V-encoded cysteine up to the conserved J-encoded phenylalanine. In an earlier analysis of roughly 610 of the donors, sequences lacking an unambiguous match to a single V gene segment were excluded. An earlier analysis of almost 600 of the donors classified V segments as functional when productive rearrangements were above 56.7% and as segregating when the standard deviation between donors was above 5%. A statistical classification framework was developed to diagnose cytomegalovirus status using the catalog of TCR beta chain sequences. In a later analysis, V and J genes were assigned by comparing TCR nucleotide sequences against IMGT/GENE-DB human TR gene sequences. A later analysis assigned CDR3 sequences and most-parsimonious VDJ recombination scenarios with the TCRdist pipeline. A later analysis defined each TCR beta chain by its CDR3 amino acid sequence plus V-gene family, and excluded reads lacking a unique V-gene family. As a way to deal with suspected cross-contamination and a sequencing artifact, a later analysis dropped roughly 600 nucleotide sequences that were highly shared and had low generation probability. A later analysis calculated a clonal expansion index for each public chain from normalized within-repertoire ranks of inferred template counts. Generation probabilities in a later analysis came from a VDJ recombination model fitted to out-of-frame rearrangements, and those results were checked against IGoR. A later analysis scored TCR-TCR, TCR-HLA and TCR-CMV co-occurrence with hypergeometric tests, applying a repertoire-size bias correction to TCR pairs. A later analysis estimated false discovery rates by permuting HLA or CMV assignments 20 times. In a later analysis, co-occurring TCRs were grouped using DBSCAN, and TCRdist sequence similarity was added for clustering within HLA-allele-positive subsets. Repertoires with fewer than 30,000 or more than 120,000 public chains were left out of co-occurrence clustering, as were a few repertoires with anomalous nucleotide sharing. TCRdb stores this immuneACCESS table with in-frame sequences only. Part of the clones is absent; in the studies checked, under half of the shortfall reflects unresolved V genes, and no reason is known for the rest. From that table come the V and J calls and clone size; the DNA was used to work out D and trimming. This sample's table carries 150,000 or so clones. The top ten hold approximately 1.7% of the sample.

The data are from a study of cytomegalovirus exposure and HLA in healthy donors (dated 2017 in TCRdb). Turning to the overall study: An earlier analysis of approximately 640 of the donors reported approximately 290 Gb of sequence data and more than 90 million unique TCR beta sequences from roughly 200 million T cells. About 310 gigabases of sequencing data and 78 million or so unique TCR sequences were included in an early release covering roughly 600 HLA-typed donors. The genetic ancestry cluster associated with self-reported Caucasian donors included about 84% of the roughly 410 genotyped donors. The study was designed to test whether signatures of past pathogen exposure could be identified by cataloging public T cell receptors. The study profiled the T cell repertoires of under 850 subjects by immunosequencing and related them to cytomegalovirus serostatus. Along with the approximately 650-subject first cohort, a separate validation cohort of over a hundred different subjects was used. High-throughput TCR immunosequencing, statistical association of individual TCRs with disease status, and machine learning were combined to predict cytomegalovirus infection status. A later analysis re-examined previously published TCR beta repertoires from 600 to 700 donors and added high-resolution HLA genotyping to investigate patterns of TCR occurrence. In the later analysis, no new phenotypic data were used to find candidate immune exposures; instead, reliance was placed on TCR beta sequences and their occurrence across donors. To decide whether each TCR beta V gene segment behaved as functional or pseudogenic, an earlier analysis of some 540 of the donors relied on high-throughput TCR beta sequencing. Donor age, sex, ethnicity and CMV serostatus were collected together with the repertoire data. A later genetic analysis took genome-wide SNP genotypes for about 55% of the roughly 700 donors and used that subset as a discovery cohort. All discovery cohort repertoires had been generated using a single sequencing platform. Both class I and class II loci were covered by HLA typing, at four-digit resolution. Typing coverage varied by locus: about 629-640 donors for A, B, C, DRB1 and DQB1; roughly 560 for DQA1; 606 for DPA1; more than 450 for DPB1. Five DR-DQ haplotypes were handled as single units for association and clustering because linkage in the cohort was strong. Across approximately 420 genotyped donors of the cohort, an average of 235,054 unique TCR beta nucleotide sequences per donor were sequenced, and around 20% of those sequences were non-productive. General findings and caveats noted by the study authors: Linkage disequilibrium might explain the correlated functional status among segregating V segments, but an unknown experimental factor could not be excluded. Because HLA typing was unavailable for some donors at each locus, only the typed subset was used in association tests. In a later analysis, most CMV-associated TCR beta chains were found to appear HLA-restricted, with HLA associations seemingly driven largely by CMV exposure. Only TCR beta chains were sequenced in this cohort, and the absence of alpha or paired-chain data limited detectable features. CMV serostatus was the only immune exposure information available for the cohort. V-gene and J-gene trimming of TCR beta chains was associated with a missense DCLRE1C variant in a later genetic analysis, and the association was replicated in an independent cohort. In vitro tests confirmed that a few of the cytomegalovirus-associated TCR beta chains recognize cytomegalovirus antigens. According to a later analysis, TCR association rates differed among HLA loci, with DRB1 alleles showing the most associated TCRs and HLA-C alleles showing the fewest. A total of 150 to 200 TCR beta chains were listed by the study as associated with cytomegalovirus. A later analysis reported that several top co-occurrence clusters appeared linked to parvovirus B19, influenza, CMV and Epstein-Barr virus. A group of highly shared sequence variants was considered likely to be a technical artifact of the sequencing pipeline. A later genetic analysis reported fewer N-insertions in productive TCRs among donors in an Asian-associated ancestry cluster than the roughly 700-donor mean. A later analysis found that HLA-associated TCR beta chains were more clonally expanded and had lower generation probabilities than equally common non-associated chains. A further reported finding was that TCR beta sequences accurately predicted the HLA-A and HLA-B alleles for most subjects in the first cohort. According to the authors, the approach could potentially be generalized to other disease states and immunological phenotypes. The presence/absence analyses assumed that sequencing depth was roughly uniform across donors, and that assumption may not be true. Because the 87-base-pair reads could not distinguish some IMGT-functional V segments, including TRBV6-2 and TRBV6-3, those segments were excluded. Because counts were too low, roughly 16 rarely observed V segments, including chromosome 9 orphons, were excluded from the earlier analysis of 587 of the donors. Most TCR sequences were seen in very few donors, while some public TCRs were found in many individuals. In both the original and validation cohorts, the classifier was reported to diagnose cytomegalovirus status with high specificity and sensitivity. When HLA alleles, especially DR and DQ, strongly co-occurred, attributing TCR associations to individual alleles was difficult. In a later analysis, around 15,000 TCR beta sequences were associated with specific HLA alleles at a false discovery rate of 0.05. In an earlier analysis of over 550 of the donors, most TCR beta V segments were observed in productive rearrangements about 90% or about 30% of the time, broadly matching IMGT annotations.

Measured from the cysteine to the phenylalanine, the CDR3 is 15 residues long. Just the 45-base CDR3 DNA is kept, in frame starting at base 1. At the junction V is shortened by 0 bases and J by 9 bases, with 12 bases in between. CDR1 is given as LNHNV and CDR2 as YYDKDF, both from the germline V gene (reference sequence). The cohort was made up of 650 to 700 healthy bone marrow donors. All cohort members were sampled while nominally healthy, although unrecorded immune exposures were likely present. The donor was CMV seronegative and was included in the group of 352 seronegative cohort members. A peripheral blood sample was provided by each donor, and peripheral blood mononuclear cells were used for TCR beta sequencing. Genomic DNA was extracted from the blood cell samples with the Qiagen DNeasy Blood Extraction Kit.

The origin of this receptor is a man younger than 35 in good health and CMV-seronegative. The material sequenced was PBMCs. In this chain, TRBV15 is recombined with TRBJ1-6; the D gene is perhaps TRBD1, from 6 matching bases. The CDR3 here reads CATSRDPQGSSPLHF. At the DNA level, the sequence is TGTGCCACCAGCAGAGATCCCCAGGGGAGTTCACCCCTCCACTTT.